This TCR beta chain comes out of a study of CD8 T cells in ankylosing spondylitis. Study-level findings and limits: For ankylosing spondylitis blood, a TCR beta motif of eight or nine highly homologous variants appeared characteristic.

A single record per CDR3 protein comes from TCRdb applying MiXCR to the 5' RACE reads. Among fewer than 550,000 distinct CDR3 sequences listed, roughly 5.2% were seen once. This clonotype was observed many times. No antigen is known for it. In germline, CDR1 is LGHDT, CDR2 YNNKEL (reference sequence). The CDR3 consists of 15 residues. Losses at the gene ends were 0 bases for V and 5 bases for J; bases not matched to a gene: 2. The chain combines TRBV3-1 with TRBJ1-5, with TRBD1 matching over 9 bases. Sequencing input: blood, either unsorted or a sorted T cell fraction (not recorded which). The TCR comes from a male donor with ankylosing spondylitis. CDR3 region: CASSQDDRGDQPQHF. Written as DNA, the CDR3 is TGTGCCAGCAGCCAAGACGACAGGGGGGATCAGCCCCAGCATTTT.